This T cell receptor beta chain was captured by sequencing in a study of T cell responses to AZD1222 COVID-19 vaccine (TCRdb year 2021). For the study in its entirety: Because spike-specific TCR depth and breadth did not differ between the two schedules, AZD1222 recipients who got a second dose at roughly 4 weeks were pooled with those who got a second dose at roughly 12 weeks. Trial participants were enrolled by age into subgroups of 18-55, 56-69 and 70-plus years, and around 150, 28 and 57 TCR-sequenced participants, respectively, were included in these subgroups. TCR sequencing was performed for fewer than 250 trial participants, of whom about 200 were given two doses of AZD1222 and about 25 were given two doses of MenACWY control vaccine. What the work shows at the level of the full study, not this receptor alone: Participants were mostly white British, with more females than males. The authors suggested clonal diversity may have been underestimated. Only a handful of AZD1222 recipients were SARS-CoV-2 seropositive at baseline, limiting conclusions about previously exposed vaccinees. Because no day 14 peak-response samples were available, repertoires were characterized only after the peak T cell response. In the small 56-69-year group, the increase in depth fell short of significance, most likely because of low power. A significant rise in spike-specific TCR breadth and depth was observed after two AZD1222 doses relative to day 0 and relative to MenACWY recipients. Vaccine-associated CD4 TCRs spanned the whole spike protein, with dominant responses in regions 160-218 and 743-854. Reportedly, close to half of the unique spike-specific TCRs recognized epitopes lying outside the regions that are mutated in the B.1.351 and B.1.1.7 variants.

In regard to this clone: This clone's antigen is unknown. No much larger clonotype is one base removed from it; base qualities were not supplied.

The CDR3 regions of human TCRbeta chains were subjected to immunosequencing. On the authors' methods: Repertoire TCRs were checked for matches against a reference library of SARS-CoV-2-specific TCRs that had been generated using the MIRA antigen-specificity platform. Breadth was defined as the fraction of unique TCRs that were SARS-CoV-2-associated. Depth was defined as the fraction of total T cells that were SARS-CoV-2-associated. Using the MIRA data, each spike-specific TCR was assigned both to the spike region to which the TCR was reactive and to a CD4 or CD8 class. Log10-transformed breadth and depth values were compared by one-way ANOVA with Sidak's multiple comparisons tests. Entries here come from immuneACCESS through TCRdb and include only in-frame sequences with V and J called. Some clones fail to appear in such tables; in the studies checked, an unresolved V gene covers under half of the shortfall, and the cause of the remainder is unknown. V and J calls plus clone size are reproduced from that table; the DNA served to infer D and trimming. For this sample the table gives approximately 130,000 clones, of which more than 85% were detected only once. Jointly, the top ten make up more than 0.7% of the sample.

The germline V gene gives CDR1 as SGHRS and CDR2 as YFSETQ. The CDR3 contains 14 residues, cysteine and phenylalanine counted. Only the CDR3 portion is preserved as DNA: 42 bases, with reading frame beginning at the first base. Trimming costs V 1 base and J 4 bases, and their ends lie 11 bases apart. What this sample's time point label stands for: baseline before first vaccination. Vaccinee samples came from UK trials COV001 and COV002, including a single-blind randomized controlled phase 2/3 trial of AZD1222 (ChAdOx1 nCoV-19) in healthy adults. For TCRbeta chain sequencing, PBMC samples from trial participants were taken at day 0 and at day 28 after the second dose.

The sequencing here drew on peripheral blood, taken on day 0 of AZD1222 vaccination. This receptor chain uses TRBV5-1 and TRBJ1-2; no D gene is confidently identified. The receptor was derived from an adult in good health. The CDR3 is CASSLTTPGYGYTF. The sequence in DNA is TGCGCCAGCAGCTTGACCACTCCAGGCTATGGCTACACCTTC.